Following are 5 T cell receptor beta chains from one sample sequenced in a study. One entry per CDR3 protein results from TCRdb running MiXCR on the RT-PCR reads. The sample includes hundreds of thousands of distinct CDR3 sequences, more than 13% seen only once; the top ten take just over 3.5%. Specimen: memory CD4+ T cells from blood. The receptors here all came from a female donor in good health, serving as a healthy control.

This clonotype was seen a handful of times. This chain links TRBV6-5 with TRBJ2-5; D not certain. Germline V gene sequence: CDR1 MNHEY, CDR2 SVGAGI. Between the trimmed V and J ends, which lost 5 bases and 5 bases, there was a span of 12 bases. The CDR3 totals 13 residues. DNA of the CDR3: TGTGCCAGCAGTCCTGGCCCGGCGGAGACCCAGTACTTC. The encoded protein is CASSPGPAETQYF.

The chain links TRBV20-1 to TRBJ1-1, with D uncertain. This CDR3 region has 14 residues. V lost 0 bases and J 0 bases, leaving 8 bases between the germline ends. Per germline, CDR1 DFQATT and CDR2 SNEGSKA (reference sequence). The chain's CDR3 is CSARDPRLNTEAFF. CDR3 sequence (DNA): TGCAGTGCTAGAGATCCAAGGCTGAACACTGAAGCTTTCTTT.

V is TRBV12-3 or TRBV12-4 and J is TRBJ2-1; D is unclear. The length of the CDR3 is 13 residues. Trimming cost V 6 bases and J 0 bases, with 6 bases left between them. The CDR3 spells CASRISSYNEQFF. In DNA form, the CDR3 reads TGTGCCAGCAGAATAAGCTCCTACAATGAGCAGTTCTTC.

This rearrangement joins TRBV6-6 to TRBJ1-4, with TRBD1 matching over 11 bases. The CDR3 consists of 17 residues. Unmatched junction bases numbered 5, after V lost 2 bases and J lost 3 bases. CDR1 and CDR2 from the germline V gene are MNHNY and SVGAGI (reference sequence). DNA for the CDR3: TGTGCCAGCAGTTACCTCGGACAGGGGGCGGCTAATGAAAAACTGTTTTTT. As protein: CASSYLGQGAANEKLFF.

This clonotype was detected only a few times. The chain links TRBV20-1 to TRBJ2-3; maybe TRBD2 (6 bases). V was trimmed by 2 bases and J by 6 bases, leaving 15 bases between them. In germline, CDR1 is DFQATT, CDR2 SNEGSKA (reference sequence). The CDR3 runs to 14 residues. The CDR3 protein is CSARPPRLVDTQYF. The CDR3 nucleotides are TGCAGTGCTAGACCTCCTCGACTAGTGGATACGCAGTATTTT.